This entry is about one TCR beta chain. What it recognizes is unknown. Since the CDR3 does not end with the conserved phenylalanine or tryptophan, this likely comes from a read error. The record originates from a study of tumor and adjacent non-tumor tissue in lung cancer. Study as a whole: Histology: 12 adenocarcinoma, 2 squamous cell carcinoma, 1 small cell lung cancer.

No cell sorting was done before RNA was extracted from the tissue. More than 3 cm separated this lung sample from the edge of the tumor. Study-level points and caveats: TCR diversity was significantly greater in tumor than normal lung tissue.

Three rounds of nested PCR, following a modified ARM-PCR protocol, produced the TCRbeta library. TCRdb re-analysed the multiplex PCR reads in MiXCR, keeping a single row per CDR3 protein. The table has 85,000 or so distinct CDR3 sequences, around 76% seen once. Germline V gene lookup returns CDR1 GTSNPN and CDR2 SVGIG (reference sequence). This CDR3 is 14 amino acids long. Deletions cut 3 bases from V and 7 bases from J, with 16 bases between. The source material was distant non-tumor lung tissue. The clonotype was recovered from a woman aged 45-65 years with non-small cell lung cancer. The chain joins TRBV30 to TRBJ1-5; D gene unclear. The CDR3 spells CAWSLERTWQPQHL. In DNA form, the CDR3 reads TGTGCCTGGAGCCTAGAGAGGACGTGGCAGCCCCAGCATTTA.